This T cell receptor beta chain came from a study of blood T cell repertoires in COVID-19. About the study: From the United States, Italy and Spain came samples of acute and convalescent COVID-19. Sample material is recorded as cDNA or gDNA derived from T cells, B-cell-depleted T cells, or PBMCs.

Authors' data handling: Amplification of reference gene primers was used by the study to estimate nucleated cell counts. Assay used: immunoSEQ multiplex PCR; TCRdb lists only in-frame clones, some missing. V and J calls and clone size are those listed in that table; D and trimming were worked out from the DNA. The table includes 160,000 or so clones, roughly 81% detected once. The clonotype was recovered from a man in his forties or fifties with acute or convalescent COVID-19. The specimen was peripheral blood.

The CDR3 bases are TGTGCCAGCAGCCAAGCGGGGGGAAACACCATATATTTT. Translating it yields CASSQAGGNTIYF. This chain connects TRBV3-1 (or the pseudogene TRBV3-2) to TRBJ1-3; D not certain. There are 13 residues in the CDR3. Per germline, CDR1 LGHDT and CDR2 YNNKEL (reference sequence). The V gene lost 1 base and the J gene lost 4 bases, with 5 bases spanning the gap.